These 20 T cell receptor beta chains share one sample of origin, sequenced in a study of T cells expressing NK-cell markers. TCRdb derives one entry per CDR3 protein from the 5' RACE reads, leaving out DNA. The sample data list roughly 390,000 distinct CDR3 sequences. The sequencing sample was made of blood T cells: a sorted CD56 or NKG2C T cell subset, CD4+ or CD8+ T cells, or bulk PBMC T cells (not recorded which). Every receptor here comes from a man aged 18 to 69 in good health.

The gene calls are TRBV12-3 or TRBV12-4 and TRBJ2-3; the TRBD1 assignment by TCRdb is unverifiable without DNA. The CDR3 runs 14 residues. The CDR3 region is CASSPRSPGDTQYF.

This chain connects TRBV18 to TRBJ2-7; TCRdb outputs TRBD1, but without DNA this stays unchecked. The CDR3 contains 15 residues. The germline V gene encodes CDR1 KGHSH and CDR2 LQKENI. The CDR3: CASSPAVGQFYEQYF.

V and J are TRBV5-1 and TRBJ2-7; TCRdb's assignment of TRBD2 cannot be checked, as there is no DNA. Germline V lookup: CDR1 SGHRS, CDR2 YFSETQ. The CDR3 covers 15 residues. CDR3 loop: CASSLGEVRSYEQYF.

The CDR3 region is CASSSGLLSYGYTF. This chain uses TRBV28 with TRBJ1-2. Germline CDR1 and CDR2: MDHEN and SYDVKM. The length of the CDR3 is 14 residues.

The genes are TRBV6-5 and TRBJ1-4; TCRdb indicates TRBD1, and absent DNA this call remains unverified. This CDR3 comprises 15 residues. Per germline, CDR1 MNHEY and CDR2 SVGAGI. The CDR3 loop is CASSLTGQGGEKLFF.

The chain combines TRBV29-1 with TRBJ2-7; TCRdb gives TRBD1 as the D gene, but with no DNA this cannot be confirmed. CDR1 and CDR2 (germline): SQVTM, ANQGSEA. This CDR3 is built from 14 residues. This CDR3 reads CSVVFLDRTYEQYF.

The chain joins TRBV6-1 to TRBJ2-1. From germline, CDR1 is MNHNS and CDR2 SASEGT. The CDR3 extends over 15 amino acids. CDR3 loop: CASSMVGGAHNEQFF.

The V gene is TRBV5-1, the J gene TRBJ2-7; as DNA is missing, the TRBD1 call by TCRdb cannot be tested. The CDR3 length is 14 residues. Germline CDR1 reads SGHRS; CDR2 reads YFSETQ. This chain's CDR3 is CASSLGGRSYEQYF.

The chain couples TRBV7-9 to TRBJ1-3. Germline V gene sequence: CDR1 SEHNR, CDR2 FQNEAQ (reference sequence). The CDR3 runs to 17 residues. The chain's CDR3 is CASSLRGGGDSGNTIYF.

The chain's CDR3 is CASSGELVVSDTQYF. The V and J genes are TRBV2 and TRBJ2-3. The CDR3 has 15 residues. Germline V lookup: CDR1 SNHLY, CDR2 FYNNEI.

CDR3 sequence reads: CASSPPGVSNQPQHF. The chain uses TRBV12-3 or TRBV12-4 and TRBJ1-5; TCRdb's D call, TRBD1, is unchecked because there is no DNA. The CDR3 is made up of 15 amino acids.

The V and J genes are TRBV29-1 and TRBJ1-1; TCRdb's assignment of TRBD1 cannot be checked, as there is no DNA. The CDR3 is 13 residues long. The germline CDR1 and CDR2 sequences are SQVTM and ANQGSEA. The CDR3 is CSVPGQVDTEAFF.

This sequence joins TRBV29-1 and TRBJ2-1; TCRdb outputs TRBD2, but without DNA this stays unchecked. Germline V gene lookup returns CDR1 SQVTM and CDR2 ANQGSEA. This CDR3 spans 17 amino acids. The CDR3 loop is CSVERLAGGRSRNEQFF.

The chain combines TRBV7-6 with TRBJ1-2; TCRdb's D call of TRBD1 is untestable without DNA. The CDR3 extends over 14 amino acids. Per germline, CDR1 SGHVS and CDR2 FNYEAQ. CDR3 protein: CASSPDRGQGGYTF.

V and J are TRBV19 and TRBJ1-1; the TCRdb D gene call, TRBD1, has no DNA to confirm it. Looked up from germline, CDR1 is LNHDA and CDR2 is SQIVND (reference sequence). The CDR3 is 15 amino acids. The CDR3 loop reads CASSIRTVMNTEAFF.

The chain links TRBV7-2 to TRBJ2-5; the TCRdb D gene call, TRBD1, has no DNA to confirm it. CDR1 and CDR2 (germline): SGHTA, FQGNSA. This CDR3 is built from 15 residues. Here the CDR3 reads CASSLSGTGIETQYF.

The V call is TRBV12-3 or TRBV12-4, the J call TRBJ2-1; the D gene TCRdb calls, TRBD2, cannot be checked with no DNA. This CDR3 region has 18 residues. CDR3: CASSLTGVAGGSYNEQFF.

V and J are TRBV6-5 and TRBJ1-3; TCRdb gives TRBD1 as the D gene, but with no DNA this cannot be confirmed. CDR1 is MNHEY, CDR2 SVGAGI, per germline. This CDR3 comprises 19 residues. This chain's CDR3 is CASSYSRRPNKDSGNTIYF.

The J gene is TRBJ1-5, the V gene TRBV6-1. The CDR3 is 15 residues long. Germline V gene sequence: CDR1 MNHNS, CDR2 SASEGT. CDR3 in amino acids: CASKADPTTNQPQHF.

V gene TRBV20-1 combines with J gene TRBJ1-5; the TRBD1 assignment by TCRdb is unverifiable without DNA. The germline V gene encodes CDR1 DFQATT and CDR2 SNEGSKA (reference sequence). The CDR3 extends over 14 amino acids. This CDR3 is CSARTGSSNQPQHF.